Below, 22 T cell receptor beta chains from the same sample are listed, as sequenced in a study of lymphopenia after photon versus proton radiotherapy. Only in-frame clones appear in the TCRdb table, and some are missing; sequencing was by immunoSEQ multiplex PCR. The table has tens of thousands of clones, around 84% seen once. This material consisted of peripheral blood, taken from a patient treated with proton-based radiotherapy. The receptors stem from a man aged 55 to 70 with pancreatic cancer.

The CDR3 is CASSARQGAGTGELFF. The DNA of the CDR3 is TGTGCCAGCAGCGCACGACAGGGGGCCGGGACCGGGGAGCTGTTTTTT. The chain has TRBV7-9 and TRBJ2-2; 10 nucleotides align to TRBD1. The CDR3 totals 16 residues. In germline, CDR1 is SEHNR, CDR2 FQNEAQ (reference sequence). Trimming at V came to 5 bases and at J to 5 bases, leaving 8 bases not matched to a gene.

CDR3 sequence reads: CASSLVLSGGETQYF. In nucleotides, the CDR3 is TGTGCCAGCAGCTTAGTCCTGTCGGGGGGAGAGACCCAGTACTTC. V is TRBV7-2 and J is TRBJ2-5; TRBD2 matches 7 bases. CDR1 and CDR2 from the germline V gene are SGHTA and FQGNSA. This CDR3 region has 15 residues. V was clipped by 1 base and J by 4 bases; unmatched bases: 6. Complete variable domain (other parts from reference TRBV7-2 and TRBJ2-5): GAGVSQSPSNKVTEKGKDVELRCDPISGHTALYWYRQSLGQGLEFLIYFQGNSAPDKSGLPSDRFSAERTGGSVSTLTIQRTQQEDSAVYLCASSLVLSGGETQYFGPGTRLLVL.

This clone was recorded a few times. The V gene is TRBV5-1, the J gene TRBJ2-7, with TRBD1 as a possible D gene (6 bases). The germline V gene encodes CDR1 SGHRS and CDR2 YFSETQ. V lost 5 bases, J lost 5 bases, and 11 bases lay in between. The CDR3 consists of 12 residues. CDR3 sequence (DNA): TGCGCCAGCAGAACAGGGAACCACGAGCAGTACTTC. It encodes CASRTGNHEQYF.

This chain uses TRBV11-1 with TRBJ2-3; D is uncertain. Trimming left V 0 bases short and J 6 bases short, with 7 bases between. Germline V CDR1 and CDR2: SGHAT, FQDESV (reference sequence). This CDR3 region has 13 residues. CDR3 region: CASSLAVLDTQYF. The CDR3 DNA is TGTGCCAGCAGCTTAGCTGTGTTGGATACGCAGTATTTT.

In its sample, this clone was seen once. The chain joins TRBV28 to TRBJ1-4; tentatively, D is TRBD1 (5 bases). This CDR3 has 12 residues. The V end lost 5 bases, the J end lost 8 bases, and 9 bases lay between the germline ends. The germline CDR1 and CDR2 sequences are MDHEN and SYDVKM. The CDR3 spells CASSQGLEKLFF. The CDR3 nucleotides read TGTGCCAGCAGTCAGGGACTGGAAAAACTGTTTTTT.

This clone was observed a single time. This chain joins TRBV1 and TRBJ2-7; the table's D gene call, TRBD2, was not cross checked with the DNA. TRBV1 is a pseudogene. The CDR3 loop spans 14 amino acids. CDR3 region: CTSSLSGSSYEQYF. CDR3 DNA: TGCACCAGCAGCCTTAGCGGGAGCTCCTACGAGCAGTACTTC.

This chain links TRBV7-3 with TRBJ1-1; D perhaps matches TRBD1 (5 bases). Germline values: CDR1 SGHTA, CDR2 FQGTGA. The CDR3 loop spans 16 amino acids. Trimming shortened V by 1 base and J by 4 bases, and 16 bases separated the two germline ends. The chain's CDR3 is CASSLRGGGGGTEAFF. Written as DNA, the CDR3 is TGTGCCAGCAGCTTAAGGGGTGGGGGAGGTGGCACTGAAGCTTTCTTT.

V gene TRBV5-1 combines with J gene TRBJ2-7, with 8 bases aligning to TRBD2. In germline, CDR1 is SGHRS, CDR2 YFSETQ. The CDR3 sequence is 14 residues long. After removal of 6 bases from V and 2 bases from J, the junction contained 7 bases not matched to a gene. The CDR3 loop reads CASTLGGGTYEQYF. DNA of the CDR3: TGCGCCAGCACCCTCGGGGGGGGCACCTACGAGCAGTACTTC. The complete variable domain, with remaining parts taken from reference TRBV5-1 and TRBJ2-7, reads KAGVTQTPRYLIKTRGQQVTLSCSPISGHRSVSWYQQTPGQGLQFLFEYFSETQRNKGNFPGRFSGRQFSNSRSEMNVSTLELGDSALYLCASTLGGGTYEQYFGPGTRLTVT.

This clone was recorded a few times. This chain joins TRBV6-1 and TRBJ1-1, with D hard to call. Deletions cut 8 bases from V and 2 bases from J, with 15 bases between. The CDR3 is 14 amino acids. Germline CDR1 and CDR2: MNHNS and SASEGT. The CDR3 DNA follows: TGTGCCAGCGCCAAGGAAATTTACAACACTGAAGCTTTCTTT. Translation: CASAKEIYNTEAFF.

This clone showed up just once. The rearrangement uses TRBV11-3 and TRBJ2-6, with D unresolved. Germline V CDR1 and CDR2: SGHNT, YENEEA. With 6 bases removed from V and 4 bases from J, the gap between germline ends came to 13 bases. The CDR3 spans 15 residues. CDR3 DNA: TGTGCCAGCAGTCATACCGCCGAGGGGGCCAACGTCCTGACTTTC. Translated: CASSHTAEGANVLTF.

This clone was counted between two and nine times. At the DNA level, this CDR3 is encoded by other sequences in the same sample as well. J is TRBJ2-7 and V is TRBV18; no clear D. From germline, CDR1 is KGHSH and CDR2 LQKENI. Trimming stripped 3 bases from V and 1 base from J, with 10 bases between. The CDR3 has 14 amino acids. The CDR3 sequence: CASSPRQGSYEQYF. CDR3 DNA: TGTGCCAGCTCACCGAGACAAGGATCCTACGAGCAGTACTTC.

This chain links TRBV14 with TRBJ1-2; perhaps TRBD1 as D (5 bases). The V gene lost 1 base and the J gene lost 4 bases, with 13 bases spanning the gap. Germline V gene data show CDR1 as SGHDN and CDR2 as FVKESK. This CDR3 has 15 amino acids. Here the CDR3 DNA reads TGTGCCAGCAGCCAAGTACCAGCCGGGGGCTATGGCTACACCTTC. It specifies CASSQVPAGGYGYTF.

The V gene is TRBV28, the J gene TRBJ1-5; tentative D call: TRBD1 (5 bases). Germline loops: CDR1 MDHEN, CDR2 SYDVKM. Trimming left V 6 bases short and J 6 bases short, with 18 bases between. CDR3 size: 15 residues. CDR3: CASRTSRGVGQPQHF. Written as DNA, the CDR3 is TGTGCCAGCAGAACTTCTAGGGGCGTCGGTCAGCCCCAGCATTTT. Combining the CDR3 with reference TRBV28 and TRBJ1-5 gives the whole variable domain DVKVTQSSRYLVKRTGEKVFLECVQDMDHENMFWYRQDPGLGLRLIYFSYDVKMKEKGDIPEGYSVSREKKERFSLILESASTNQTSMYLCASRTSRGVGQPQHFGDGTRLSIL.

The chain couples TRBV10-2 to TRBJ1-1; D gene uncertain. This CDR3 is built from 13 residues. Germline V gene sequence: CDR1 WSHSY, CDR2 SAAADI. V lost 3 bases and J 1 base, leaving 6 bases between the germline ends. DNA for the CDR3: TGCGCCAGCAGTGACCAAGCGAACACTGAAGCTTTCTTT. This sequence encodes CASSDQANTEAFF.

CDR3 loop: CASSLVTGGAKNIQYF. The CDR3 coding sequence is TGTGCCAGCAGCTTAGTAACGGGAGGGGCCAAAAACATTCAGTACTTC. The V gene is TRBV7-2, the J gene TRBJ2-4; 8 nucleotides align to TRBD2. In germline, CDR1 is SGHTA, CDR2 FQGNSA. V shed 1 base, J shed 1 base, and the junction held 3 bases outside the gene matches. CDR3 length: 16 residues.

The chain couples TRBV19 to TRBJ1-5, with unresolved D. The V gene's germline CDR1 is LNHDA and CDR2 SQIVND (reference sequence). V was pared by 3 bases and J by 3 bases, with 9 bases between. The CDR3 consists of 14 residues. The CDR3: CASSMVRLNQPQHF. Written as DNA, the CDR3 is TGTGCCAGTAGTATGGTCCGCCTCAATCAGCCCCAGCATTTT.

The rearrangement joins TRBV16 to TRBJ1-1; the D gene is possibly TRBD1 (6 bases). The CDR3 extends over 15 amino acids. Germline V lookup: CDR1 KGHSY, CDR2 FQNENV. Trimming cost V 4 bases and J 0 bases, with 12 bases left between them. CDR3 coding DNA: TGTGCCAGCAGCCGAGGGGGTGACATGAACACTGAAGCTTTCTTT. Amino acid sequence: CASSRGGDMNTEAFF. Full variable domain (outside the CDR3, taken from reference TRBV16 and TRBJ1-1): GEEVAQTPKHLVRGEGQKAKLYCAPIKGHSYVFWYQQVLKNEFKFLISFQNENVFDETGMPKERFSAKCLPNSPCSLEIQATKLEDSAVYFCASSRGGDMNTEAFFGQGTRLTVV.

This CDR3 reads CASSLSNRLAGGELFF. The CDR3 nucleotides are TGTGCCAGCAGTTTATCGAATCGGCTAGCTGGCGGGGAGCTGTTTTTT. This chain uses TRBV27 with TRBJ2-2; tentative D call: TRBD2 (5 bases). V was trimmed by 0 bases and J by 7 bases, leaving 15 bases between them. Germline V gives CDR1 MNHEY, CDR2 SMNVEV (reference sequence). CDR3 size: 16 residues.

The CDR3 sequence: CASSTTLTGARTQIQYEQYF. The CDR3 region has the DNA TGTGCCAGCAGCACCACTCTAACAGGGGCGCGGACCCAGATACAATACGAGCAGTACTTC. The chain carries TRBV21-1 and TRBJ2-7; the D segment call TRBD1 is taken from the table without a DNA check. TRBV21-1 is a recognized pseudogene. The CDR3 runs 20 residues.

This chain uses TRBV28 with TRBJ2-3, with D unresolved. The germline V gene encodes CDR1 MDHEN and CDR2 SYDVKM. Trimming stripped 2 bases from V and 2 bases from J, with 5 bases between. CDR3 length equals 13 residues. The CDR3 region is CASSLDNTDTQYF. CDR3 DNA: TGTGCCAGCAGTTTAGACAACACAGATACGCAGTATTTT.

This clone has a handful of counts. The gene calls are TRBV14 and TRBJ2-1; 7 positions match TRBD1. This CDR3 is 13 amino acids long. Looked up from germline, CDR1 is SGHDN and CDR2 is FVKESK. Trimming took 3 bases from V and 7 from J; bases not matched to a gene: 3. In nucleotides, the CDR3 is TGTGCCAGCAGCCACTTGGGACAGAATGAGCAGTTCTTC. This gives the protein CASSHLGQNEQFF.

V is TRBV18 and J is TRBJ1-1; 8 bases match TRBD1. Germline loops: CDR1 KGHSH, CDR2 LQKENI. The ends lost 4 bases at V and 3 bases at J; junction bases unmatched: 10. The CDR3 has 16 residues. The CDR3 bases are TGTGCCAGCTCACTTGGGACAGGTGGGGTCTACACTGAAGCTTTCTTT. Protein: CASSLGTGGVYTEAFF.